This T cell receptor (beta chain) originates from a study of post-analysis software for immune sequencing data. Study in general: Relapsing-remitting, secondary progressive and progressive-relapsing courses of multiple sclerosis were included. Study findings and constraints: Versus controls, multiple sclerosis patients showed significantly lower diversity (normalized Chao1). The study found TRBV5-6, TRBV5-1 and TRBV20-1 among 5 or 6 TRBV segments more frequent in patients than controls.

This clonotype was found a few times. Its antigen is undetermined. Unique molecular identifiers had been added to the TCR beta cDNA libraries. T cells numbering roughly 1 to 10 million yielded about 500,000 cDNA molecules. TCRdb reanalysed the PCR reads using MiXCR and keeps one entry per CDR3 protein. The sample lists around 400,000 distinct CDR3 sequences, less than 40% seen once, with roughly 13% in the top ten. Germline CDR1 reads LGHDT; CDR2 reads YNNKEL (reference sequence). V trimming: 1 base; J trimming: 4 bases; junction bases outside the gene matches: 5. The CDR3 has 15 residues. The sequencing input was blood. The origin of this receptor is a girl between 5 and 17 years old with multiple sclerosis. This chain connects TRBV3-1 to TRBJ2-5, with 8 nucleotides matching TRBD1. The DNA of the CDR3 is TGTGCCAGCAGCCAAGCCGGGACAGGTGGAGAGACCCAGTACTTC. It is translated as CASSQAGTGGETQYF.